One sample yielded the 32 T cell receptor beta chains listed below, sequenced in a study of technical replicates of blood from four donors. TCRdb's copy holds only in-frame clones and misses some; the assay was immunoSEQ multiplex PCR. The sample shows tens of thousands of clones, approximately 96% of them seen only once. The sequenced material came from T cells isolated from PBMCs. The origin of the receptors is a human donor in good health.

The CDR3 DNA is TGTGCCTGGACCTGGGGCCTCTCTGACAGGGATCAAACTGAAGCTTTCTTT. Translation: CAWTWGLSDRDQTEAFF. V is TRBV30 and J is TRBJ1-1; 7 bases agree with TRBD1. V lost 4 bases and J lost 5; bases outside the gene matches: 19. The CDR3 loop spans 17 amino acids. Germline loops: CDR1 GTSNPN, CDR2 SVGIG (reference sequence).

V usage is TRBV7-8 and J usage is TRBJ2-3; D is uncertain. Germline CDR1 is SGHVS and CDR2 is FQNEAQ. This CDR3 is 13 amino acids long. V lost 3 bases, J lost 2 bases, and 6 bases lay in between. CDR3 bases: TGTGCCAGCAGCTTTTCCTTCACAGATACGCAGTATTTT. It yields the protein CASSFSFTDTQYF.

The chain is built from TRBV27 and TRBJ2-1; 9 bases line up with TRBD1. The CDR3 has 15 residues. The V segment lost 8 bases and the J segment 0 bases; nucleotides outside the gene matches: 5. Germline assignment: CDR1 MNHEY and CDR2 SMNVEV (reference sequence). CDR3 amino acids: CASGGTGSSYNEQFF. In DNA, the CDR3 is TGTGCCAGCGGGGGGACAGGGAGCTCCTACAATGAGCAGTTCTTC.

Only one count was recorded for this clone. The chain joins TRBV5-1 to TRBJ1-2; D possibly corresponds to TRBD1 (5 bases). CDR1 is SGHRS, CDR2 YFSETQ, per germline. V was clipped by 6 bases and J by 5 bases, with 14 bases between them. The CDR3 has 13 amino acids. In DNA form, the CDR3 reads TGCGCCAGCACAGGTACAGGCTTGTATGGCTACACCTTC. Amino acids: CASTGTGLYGYTF.

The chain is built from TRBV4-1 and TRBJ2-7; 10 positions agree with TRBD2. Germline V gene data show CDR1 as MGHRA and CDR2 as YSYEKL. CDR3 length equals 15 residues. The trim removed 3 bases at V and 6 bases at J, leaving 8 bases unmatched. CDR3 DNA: TGCGCCAGCAGCCAGGTCATAGCGGGAGGTTCCGAGCAGTACTTC. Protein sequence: CASSQVIAGGSEQYF.

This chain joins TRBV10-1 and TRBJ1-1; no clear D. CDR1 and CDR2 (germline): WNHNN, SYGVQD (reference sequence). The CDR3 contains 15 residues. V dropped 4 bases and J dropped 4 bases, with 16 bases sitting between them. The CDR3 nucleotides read TGCGCCAGCAGTGGTAAGACCGCAGGAGGCACTGAAGCTTTCTTT. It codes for CASSGKTAGGTEAFF.

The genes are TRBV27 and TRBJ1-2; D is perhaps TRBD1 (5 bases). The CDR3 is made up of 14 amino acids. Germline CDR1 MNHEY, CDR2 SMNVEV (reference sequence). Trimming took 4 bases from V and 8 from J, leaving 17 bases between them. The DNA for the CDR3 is TGTGCCAGCAGTTCTGGGGCTGACAGAGCAGGCTACACCTTC. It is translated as CASSSGADRAGYTF.

The CDR3: CASSEVPTGGDEAFF. CDR3 DNA sequence: TGTGCCAGCAGTGAAGTCCCCACAGGGGGCGACGAAGCTTTCTTT. The chain uses TRBV2 and TRBJ1-1; TRBD1 matches 9 bases. The CDR3 extends over 15 amino acids. V lost 1 base, J lost 8 bases, and 8 bases stayed unmatched. Germline lookup yields CDR1 SNHLY and CDR2 FYNNEI.

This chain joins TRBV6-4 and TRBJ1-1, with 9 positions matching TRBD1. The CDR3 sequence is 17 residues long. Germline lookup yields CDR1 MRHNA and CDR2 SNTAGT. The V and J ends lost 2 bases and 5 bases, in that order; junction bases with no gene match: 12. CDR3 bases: TGTGCCAGCAGTGACATCGGGACAGGGTTGACTGGTACTGAAGCTTTCTTT. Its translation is CASSDIGTGLTGTEAFF.

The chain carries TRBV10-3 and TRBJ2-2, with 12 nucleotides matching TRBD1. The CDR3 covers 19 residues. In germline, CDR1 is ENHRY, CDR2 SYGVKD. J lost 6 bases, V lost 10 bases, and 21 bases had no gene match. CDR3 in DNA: TGTGCCACAACTTACACTATGCCGGGACAGGGGGCGAGCGCCGGGGAGCTGTTTTTT. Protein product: CATTYTMPGQGASAGELFF.

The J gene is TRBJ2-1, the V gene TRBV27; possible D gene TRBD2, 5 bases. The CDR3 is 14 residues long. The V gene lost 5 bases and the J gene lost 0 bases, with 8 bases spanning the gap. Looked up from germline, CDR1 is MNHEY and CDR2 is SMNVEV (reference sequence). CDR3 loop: CASSSGSSYNEQFF. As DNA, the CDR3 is TGTGCCAGCAGTAGCGGAAGCTCCTACAATGAGCAGTTCTTC.

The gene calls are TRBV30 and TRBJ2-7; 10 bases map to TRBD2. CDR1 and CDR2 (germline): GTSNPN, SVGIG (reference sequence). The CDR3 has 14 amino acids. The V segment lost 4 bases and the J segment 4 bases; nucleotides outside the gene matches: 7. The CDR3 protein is CAWTEREGRYEQYF. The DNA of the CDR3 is TGTGCCTGGACAGAGCGGGAGGGAAGGTACGAGCAGTACTTC.

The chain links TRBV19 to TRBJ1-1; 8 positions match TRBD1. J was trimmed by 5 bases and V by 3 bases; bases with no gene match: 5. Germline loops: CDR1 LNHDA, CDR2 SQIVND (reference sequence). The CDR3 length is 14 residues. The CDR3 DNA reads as TGTGCCAGTAGTATTCAGGGGGCGCGGACTGAAGCTTTCTTT. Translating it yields CASSIQGARTEAFF. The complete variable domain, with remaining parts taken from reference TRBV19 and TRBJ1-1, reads DGGITQSPKYLFRKEGQNVTLSCEQNLNHDAMYWYRQDPGQGLRLIYYSQIVNDFQKGDIAEGYSVSREKKESFPLTVTSAQKNPTAFYLCASSIQGARTEAFFGQGTRLTVV.

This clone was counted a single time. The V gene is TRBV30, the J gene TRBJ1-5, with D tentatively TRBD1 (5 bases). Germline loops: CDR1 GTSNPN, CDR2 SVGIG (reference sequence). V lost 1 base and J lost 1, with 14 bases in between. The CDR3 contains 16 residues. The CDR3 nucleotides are TGTGCCTGGAGTGCCACGGGGGGTCGGAGCAATCAGCCCCAGCATTTT. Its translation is CAWSATGGRSNQPQHF.

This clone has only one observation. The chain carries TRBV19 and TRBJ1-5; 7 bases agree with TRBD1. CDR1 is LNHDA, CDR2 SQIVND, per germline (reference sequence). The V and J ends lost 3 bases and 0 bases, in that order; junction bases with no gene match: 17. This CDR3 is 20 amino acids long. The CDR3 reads CASSMLNRGFLAYSNQPQHF. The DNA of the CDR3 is TGTGCCAGTAGTATGCTGAACAGGGGATTTTTGGCGTATAGCAATCAGCCCCAGCATTTT.

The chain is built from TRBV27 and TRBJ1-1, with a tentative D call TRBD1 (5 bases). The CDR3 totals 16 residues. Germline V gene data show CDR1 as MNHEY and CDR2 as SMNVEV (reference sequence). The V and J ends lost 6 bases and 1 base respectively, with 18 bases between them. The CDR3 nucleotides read TGTGCCAGCAGCCCCCGTGGTTTGCAGGGGAACACTGAAGCTTTCTTT. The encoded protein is CASSPRGLQGNTEAFF.

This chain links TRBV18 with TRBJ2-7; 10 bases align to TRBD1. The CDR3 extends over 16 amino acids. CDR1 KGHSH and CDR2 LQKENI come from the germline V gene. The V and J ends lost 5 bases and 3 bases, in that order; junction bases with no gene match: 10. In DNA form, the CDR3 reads TGTGCCAGCTCAAAAGGACAGGGGGACATCGGCTACGAGCAGTACTTC. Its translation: CASSKGQGDIGYEQYF.

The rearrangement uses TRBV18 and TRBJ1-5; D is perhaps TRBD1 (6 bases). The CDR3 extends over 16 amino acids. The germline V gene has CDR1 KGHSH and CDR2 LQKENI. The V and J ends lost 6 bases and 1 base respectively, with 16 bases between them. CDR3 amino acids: CASSPMGAISNQPQHF. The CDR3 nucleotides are TGTGCCAGCTCCCCGATGGGGGCTATAAGCAATCAGCCCCAGCATTTT.

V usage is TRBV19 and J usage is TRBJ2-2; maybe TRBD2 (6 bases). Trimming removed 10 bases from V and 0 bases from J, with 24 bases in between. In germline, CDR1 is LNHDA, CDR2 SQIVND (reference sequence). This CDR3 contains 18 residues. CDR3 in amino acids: CAISPGVGRETNTGELFF. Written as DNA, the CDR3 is TGTGCCATCTCCCCCGGCGTGGGACGGGAGACGAACACCGGGGAGCTGTTTTTT.

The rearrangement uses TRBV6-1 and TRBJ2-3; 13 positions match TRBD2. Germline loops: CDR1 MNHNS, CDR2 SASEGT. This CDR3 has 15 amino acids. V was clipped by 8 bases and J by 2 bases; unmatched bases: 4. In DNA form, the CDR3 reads TGTGCCAGCTTGGGACTAGCGGGGCCCACAGATACGCAGTATTTT. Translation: CASLGLAGPTDTQYF.

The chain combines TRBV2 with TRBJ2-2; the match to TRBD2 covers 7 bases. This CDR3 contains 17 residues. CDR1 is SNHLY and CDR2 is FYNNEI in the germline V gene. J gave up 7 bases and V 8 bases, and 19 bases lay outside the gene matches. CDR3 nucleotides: TGTGCCAGCGGTCCCGTCCTAGCGGTAGCTCTAAGCGGGGAGCTGTTTTTT. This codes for CASGPVLAVALSGELFF.

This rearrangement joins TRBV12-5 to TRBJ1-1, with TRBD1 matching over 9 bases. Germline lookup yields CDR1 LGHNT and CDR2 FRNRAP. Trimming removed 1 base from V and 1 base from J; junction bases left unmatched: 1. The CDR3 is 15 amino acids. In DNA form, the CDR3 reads TGTGCTAGTGGTTTGGGGGGACAGGGGAACACTGAAGCTTTCTTT. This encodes CASGLGGQGNTEAFF.

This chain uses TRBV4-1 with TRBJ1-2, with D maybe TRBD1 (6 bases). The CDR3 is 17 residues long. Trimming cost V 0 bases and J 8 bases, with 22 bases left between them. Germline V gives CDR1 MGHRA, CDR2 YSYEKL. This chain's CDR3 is CASSQETNPFGGRGYTF. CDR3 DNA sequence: TGCGCCAGCAGCCAAGAAACCAACCCCTTTGGGGGCCGGGGCTACACCTTC.

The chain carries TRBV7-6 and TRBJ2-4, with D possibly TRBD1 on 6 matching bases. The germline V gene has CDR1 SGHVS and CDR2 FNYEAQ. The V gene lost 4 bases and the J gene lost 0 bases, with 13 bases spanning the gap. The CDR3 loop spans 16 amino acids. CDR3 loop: CASSYRTEAAKNIQYF. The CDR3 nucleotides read TGTGCCAGCAGCTACCGGACAGAAGCAGCCAAAAACATTCAGTACTTC.

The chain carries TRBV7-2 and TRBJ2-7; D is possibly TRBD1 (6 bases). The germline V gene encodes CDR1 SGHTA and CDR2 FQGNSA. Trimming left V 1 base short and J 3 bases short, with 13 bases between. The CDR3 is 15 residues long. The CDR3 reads CASSLDRDRSYEQYF. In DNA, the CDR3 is TGTGCCAGCAGCTTAGACAGGGATAGGAGCTACGAGCAGTACTTC. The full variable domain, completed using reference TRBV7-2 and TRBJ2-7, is GAGVSQSPSNKVTEKGKDVELRCDPISGHTALYWYRQSLGQGLEFLIYFQGNSAPDKSGLPSDRFSAERTGGSVSTLTIQRTQQEDSAVYLCASSLDRDRSYEQYFGPGTRLTVT.

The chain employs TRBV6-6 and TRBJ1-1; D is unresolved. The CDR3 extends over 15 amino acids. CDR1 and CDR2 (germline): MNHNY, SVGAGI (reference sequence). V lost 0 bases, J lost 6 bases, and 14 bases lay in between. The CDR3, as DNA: TGTGCCAGCAGTTACTCGACCGGGAACGGGGCTGAAGCTTTCTTT. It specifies CASSYSTGNGAEAFF.

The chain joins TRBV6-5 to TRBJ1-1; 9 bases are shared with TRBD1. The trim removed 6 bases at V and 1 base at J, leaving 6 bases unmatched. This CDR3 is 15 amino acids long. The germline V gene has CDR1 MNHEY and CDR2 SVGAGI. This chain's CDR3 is CASRGQGRWNTEAFF. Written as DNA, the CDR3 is TGTGCCAGCAGAGGACAGGGGAGGTGGAACACTGAAGCTTTCTTT.

This CDR3 reads CASSVDRGRYGYTF. In DNA, the CDR3 is TGTGCCAGCAGCGTGGACAGGGGGCGATATGGCTACACCTTC. The chain employs TRBV9 and TRBJ1-2; 11 bases line up with TRBD1. The CDR3 totals 14 residues. Germline trimming cut 2 bases from V and 5 bases from J; bases unmatched to any gene: 2. The V gene's germline CDR1 is SGDLS and CDR2 YYNGEE. The full variable domain, completed using reference TRBV9 and TRBJ1-2, is DSGVTQTPKHLITATGQRVTLRCSPRSGDLSVYWYQQSLDQGLQFLIQYYNGEERAKGNILERFSAQQFPDLHSELNLSSLELGDSALYFCASSVDRGRYGYTFGSGTRLTVV.

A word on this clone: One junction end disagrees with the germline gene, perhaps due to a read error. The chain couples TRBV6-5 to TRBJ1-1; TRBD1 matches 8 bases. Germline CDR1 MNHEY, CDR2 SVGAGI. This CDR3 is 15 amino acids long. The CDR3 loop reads CASSYNRDRPYEARF. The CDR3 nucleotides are TGTGCCAGCAGTTATAACCGGGACAGGCCCTATGAAGCTCGGTTT.

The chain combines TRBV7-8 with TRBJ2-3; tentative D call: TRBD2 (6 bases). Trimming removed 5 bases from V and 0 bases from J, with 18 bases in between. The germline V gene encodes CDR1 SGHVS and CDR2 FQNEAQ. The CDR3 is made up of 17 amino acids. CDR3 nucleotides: TGTGCCAGCAGCCCTCCGGGACTCCTGCTTAGCACAGATACGCAGTATTTT. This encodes CASSPPGLLLSTDTQYF.

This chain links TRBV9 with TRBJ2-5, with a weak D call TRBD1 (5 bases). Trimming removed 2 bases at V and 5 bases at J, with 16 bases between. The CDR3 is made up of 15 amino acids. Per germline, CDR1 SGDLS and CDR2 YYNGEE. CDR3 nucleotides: TGTGCCAGCAGCGTTTATGATGACAGTGTGGAGACCCAGTACTTC. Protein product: CASSVYDDSVETQYF.

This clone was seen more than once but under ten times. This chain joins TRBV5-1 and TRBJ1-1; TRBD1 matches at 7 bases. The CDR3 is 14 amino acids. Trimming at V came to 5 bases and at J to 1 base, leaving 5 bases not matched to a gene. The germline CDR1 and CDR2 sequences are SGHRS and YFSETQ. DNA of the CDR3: TGCGCCAGCAGAGAATGGGACAGGAACACTGAAGCTTTCTTT. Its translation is CASREWDRNTEAFF. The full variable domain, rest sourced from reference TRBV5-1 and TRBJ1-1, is KAGVTQTPRYLIKTRGQQVTLSCSPISGHRSVSWYQQTPGQGLQFLFEYFSETQRNKGNFPGRFSGRQFSNSRSEMNVSTLELGDSALYLCASREWDRNTEAFFGQGTRLTVV.